This is a list of T cell receptor beta chains from one sample in a study of identifying expanded T cells in peripheral blood. Profiled with immunoSEQ multiplex PCR; TCRdb holds only in-frame clones, not every one. In the table there are about 85,000 clones, 70% to 90% of which are singletons. Material for sequencing was blood. These receptor sequences come from a person between 18 and 70 years old in good health. CDR3s include the opening cysteine and the closing phenylalanine or tryptophan. Each record gives: J gene, V gene, CDR3 protein.

J gene: TRBJ2-3; V gene: TRBV7-2; CDR3 protein: CASSLGGTDTQYF
J gene: TRBJ2-4; V gene: TRBV19; CDR3 protein: CASRMGQGEDIQYF
J gene: TRBJ1-1; V gene: TRBV7-9; CDR3 protein: CASSLSTGWIDTEAFF
J gene: TRBJ1-2; V gene: TRBV7-9; CDR3 protein: CASSLGQGVEGYTF
J gene: TRBJ2-1; V gene: TRBV30; CDR3 protein: CAWKPGLKGSYNEQFF
J gene: TRBJ2-1; V gene: TRBV6-4; CDR3 protein: CASSSGSSSEQFF
J gene: TRBJ2-5; V gene: TRBV30; CDR3 protein: CAWNPGQGFQETQYF
J gene: TRBJ2-2; V gene: TRBV5-4; CDR3 protein: CASSPFGLAGNTGELFF
J gene: TRBJ1-2; V gene: TRBV5-1; CDR3 protein: CASSLQPSLNYGYTF
J gene: TRBJ2-5; V gene: TRBV23-1; CDR3 protein: CASSQGRDRGPFWETQYF
J gene: TRBJ1-4; V gene: TRBV10-3; CDR3 protein: CAISESLIGQGSEKLFF
J gene: TRBJ2-5; V gene: TRBV5-1; CDR3 protein: CASSLGWGVDPETQYF
J gene: TRBJ2-1; V gene: TRBV6-6; CDR3 protein: CASSLDSSSYNEQFF
J gene: TRBJ2-2; V gene: TRBV5-1; CDR3 protein: CASSLNQGALAGELFF
J gene: TRBJ1-5; V gene: TRBV5-6; CDR3 protein: CASSLGQAKNQPQHF
J gene: TRBJ2-7; V gene: TRBV14; CDR3 protein: CASSLRQGEQYF
J gene: TRBJ2-3; V gene: TRBV7-2; CDR3 protein: CASSQGESTDTQYF
J gene: TRBJ2-5; V gene: TRBV11-2; CDR3 protein: CASSLVGRDSWRETQYF
J gene: TRBJ2-3; V gene: TRBV21-1; CDR3 protein: CASSKAGQETDTQYF
J gene: TRBJ2-6; V gene: TRBV28; CDR3 protein: CASSLVPGGAGANVLTF
J gene: TRBJ2-3; V gene: TRBV7-8; CDR3 protein: CASSLGLPLAGEPDTQYF
J gene: TRBJ2-3; V gene: TRBV7-2; CDR3 protein: CASSISSDLPDTQYF
J gene: TRBJ2-7; V gene: TRBV6-5; CDR3 protein: CASSYSIRVESEQYF
J gene: TRBJ1-2; V gene: TRBV11-2; CDR3 protein: CASSLIWVTGGTYGYTF
J gene: TRBJ1-3; V gene: TRBV7-2; CDR3 protein: CASSSGPQGTGNTIYF
J gene: TRBJ2-1; V gene: TRBV19; CDR3 protein: CASSIKGNEQFF
J gene: TRBJ2-1; V gene: TRBV9; CDR3 protein: CASSAKAGESSYNEQFF
J gene: TRBJ2-7; V gene: TRBV30; CDR3 protein: CAWSAGTRPWEEQYF
J gene: TRBJ1-2; V gene: TRBV11-2; CDR3 protein: CASSFGGNGGYTF
J gene: TRBJ2-3; V gene: TRBV5-1; CDR3 protein: CASRRGTDTQYF
J gene: TRBJ2-3; V gene: TRBV30; CDR3 protein: CAWSLHSTAIF
J gene: TRBJ2-1; V gene: TRBV6-5; CDR3 protein: CASSYSDGNEQFF
J gene: TRBJ1-4; V gene: TRBV5-6; CDR3 protein: CASSLSGTPRGEKLFF
J gene: TRBJ1-2; V gene: TRBV5-5; CDR3 protein: CASSLVYGTNYGYTF
J gene: TRBJ2-7; V gene: TRBV11-2; CDR3 protein: CASSLVAGQQYF
J gene: TRBJ1-2; V gene: TRBV25-1; CDR3 protein: CASSDPYGAEGGYTF
J gene: TRBJ1-3; V gene: TRBV28; CDR3 protein: CASSLLGQTSSGNTIYF
J gene: TRBJ2-7; V gene: TRBV7-3; CDR3 protein: CASSLNAGGRNEQYF
J gene: TRBJ1-3; V gene: TRBV5-6; CDR3 protein: CASSLLGNTIYF
J gene: TRBJ2-7; V gene: TRBV10-3; CDR3 protein: CATGERQVGDEQYF
J gene: TRBJ2-7; V gene: TRBV10-3; CDR3 protein: CAISELRDSPEQYF